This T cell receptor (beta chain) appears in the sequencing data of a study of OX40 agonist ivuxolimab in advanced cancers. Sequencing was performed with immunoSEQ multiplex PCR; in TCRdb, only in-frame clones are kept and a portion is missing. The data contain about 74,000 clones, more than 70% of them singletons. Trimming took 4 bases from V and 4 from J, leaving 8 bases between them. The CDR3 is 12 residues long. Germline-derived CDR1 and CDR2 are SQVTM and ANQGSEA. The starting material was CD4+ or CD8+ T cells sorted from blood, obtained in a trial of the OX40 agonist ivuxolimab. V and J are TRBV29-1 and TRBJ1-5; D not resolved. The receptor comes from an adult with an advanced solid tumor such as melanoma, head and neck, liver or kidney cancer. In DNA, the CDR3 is TGCAGCGTTGGGTTTAGGAATCAGCCCCAGCATTTT. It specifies CSVGFRNQPQHF.